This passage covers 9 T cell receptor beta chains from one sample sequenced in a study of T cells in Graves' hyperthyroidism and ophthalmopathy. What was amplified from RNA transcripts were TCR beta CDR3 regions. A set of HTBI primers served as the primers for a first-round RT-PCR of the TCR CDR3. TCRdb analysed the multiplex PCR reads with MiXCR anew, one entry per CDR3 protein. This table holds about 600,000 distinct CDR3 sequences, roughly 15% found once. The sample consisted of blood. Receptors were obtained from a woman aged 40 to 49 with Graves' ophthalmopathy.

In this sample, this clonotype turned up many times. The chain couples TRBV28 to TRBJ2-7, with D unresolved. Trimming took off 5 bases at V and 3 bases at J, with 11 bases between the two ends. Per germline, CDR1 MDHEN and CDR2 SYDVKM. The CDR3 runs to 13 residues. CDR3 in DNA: TGTGCCAGCAGTCTCGAGGTAGGCTACGAGCAGTACTTC. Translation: CASSLEVGYEQYF.

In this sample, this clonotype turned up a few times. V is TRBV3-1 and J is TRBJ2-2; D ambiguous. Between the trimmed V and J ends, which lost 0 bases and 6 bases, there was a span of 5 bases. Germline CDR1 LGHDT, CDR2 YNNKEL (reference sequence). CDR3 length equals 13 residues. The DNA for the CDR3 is TGTGCCAGCAGCCAAGATTTCGCCGGGGAGCTGTTTTTT. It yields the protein CASSQDFAGELFF.

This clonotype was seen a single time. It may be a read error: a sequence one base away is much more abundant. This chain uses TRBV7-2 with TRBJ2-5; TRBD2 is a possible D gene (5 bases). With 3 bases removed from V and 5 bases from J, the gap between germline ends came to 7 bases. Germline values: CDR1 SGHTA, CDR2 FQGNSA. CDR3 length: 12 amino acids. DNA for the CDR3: TGTGCCAGCAGCTTTTGCGGGGAGACCCAGTACTTC. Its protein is CASSFCGETQYF.

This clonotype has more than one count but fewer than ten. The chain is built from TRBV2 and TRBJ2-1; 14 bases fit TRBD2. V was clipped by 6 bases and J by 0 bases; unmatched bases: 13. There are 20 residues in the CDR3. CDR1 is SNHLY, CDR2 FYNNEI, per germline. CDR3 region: CASRDGHGLAGGSSYNEQFF. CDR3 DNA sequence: TGTGCCAGCAGAGACGGACATGGACTAGCGGGGGGCAGCTCCTACAATGAGCAGTTCTTC.

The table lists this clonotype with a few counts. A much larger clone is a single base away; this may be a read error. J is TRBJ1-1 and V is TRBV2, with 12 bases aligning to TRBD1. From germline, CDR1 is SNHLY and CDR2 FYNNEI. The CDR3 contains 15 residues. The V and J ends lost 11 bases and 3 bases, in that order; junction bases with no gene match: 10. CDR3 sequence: CADPGQGARDTEAFF. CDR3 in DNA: TGTGCCGACCCGGGACAGGGGGCGCGGGACACTGAAGCTTTCTTT.

The CDR3: CASSSIIQGNGYTF. The CDR3 DNA reads TGTGCCAGCAGTTCCATTATACAGGGGAACGGCTACACCTTC. This chain connects TRBV6-1 to TRBJ1-2; 7 bases align to TRBD1. V trimming: 5 bases; J trimming: 8 bases; junction bases outside the gene matches: 11. CDR3 length equals 14 residues. Germline V gene data show CDR1 as MNHNS and CDR2 as SASEGT.

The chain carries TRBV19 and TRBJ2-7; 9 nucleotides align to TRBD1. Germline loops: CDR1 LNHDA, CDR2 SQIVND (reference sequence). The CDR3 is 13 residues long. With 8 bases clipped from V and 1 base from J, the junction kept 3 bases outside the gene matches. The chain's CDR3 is CASQGQGSYEQYF. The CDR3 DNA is TGTGCCAGTCAGGGACAGGGATCCTACGAGCAGTACTTC.

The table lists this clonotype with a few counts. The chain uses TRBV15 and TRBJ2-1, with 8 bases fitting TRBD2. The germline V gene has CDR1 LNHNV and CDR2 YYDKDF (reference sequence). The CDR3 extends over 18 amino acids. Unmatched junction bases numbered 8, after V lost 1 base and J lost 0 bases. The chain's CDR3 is CATSRVTSGDSSYNEQFF. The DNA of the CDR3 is TGTGCCACCAGCAGAGTCACTAGCGGAGACAGCTCCTACAATGAGCAGTTCTTC.

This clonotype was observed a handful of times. CDR3 in DNA: TGCAGCGTTGAAGTAGGGATCCCGGAGACCCAGTACTTC. Translating gives CSVEVGIPETQYF. The V and J genes are TRBV29-1 and TRBJ2-5; no clear D gene. Trimming shortened V by 1 base and J by 5 bases, and 11 bases separated the two germline ends. The V gene's germline CDR1 is SQVTM and CDR2 ANQGSEA. CDR3 length equals 13 residues.